The 7 T cell receptor beta chains below all came from one sample that was sequenced in a study of blood T cell repertoires in COVID-19. Profiling relied on immunoSEQ multiplex PCR, and the TCRdb table lists in-frame clones only, not all of them. Among some 69,000 clones listed, about 84% were seen once. Material: peripheral blood. The receptor set was obtained from a woman aged 60 to 75 with acute or convalescent COVID-19.

The chain is built from TRBV6-5 and TRBJ1-4, with unresolved D. The germline V gene has CDR1 MNHEY and CDR2 SVGAGI. Trimming pared 4 bases from V and 5 bases from J, leaving 11 bases between. The CDR3 is 14 residues long. CDR3 residues: CASSLQQLNEKLFF. CDR3 sequence (DNA): TGTGCCAGCAGTTTACAGCAACTCAATGAAAAACTGTTTTTT.

CDR3 bases: TGTGCCAGTAGTACGGCAGGGAAAAACATTCAGTACTTC. It translates to CASSTAGKNIQYF. The V and J genes are TRBV19 and TRBJ2-4, with a tentative D call TRBD1 (5 bases). The CDR3 is 13 residues long. From germline, CDR1 is LNHDA and CDR2 SQIVND (reference sequence). The V end lost 4 bases, the J end lost 4 bases, and 8 bases lay between the germline ends.

The DNA for the CDR3 is TGTGCCAGCAGCTTAGAACGCGCCTCCTACGAGCAGTACTTC. Translation gives CASSLERASYEQYF. The V gene is TRBV7-2, the J gene TRBJ2-7; D gene ambiguous. CDR1 and CDR2 from the germline V gene are SGHTA and FQGNSA. The CDR3 contains 14 residues. V lost 1 base and J 0 bases, leaving 7 bases between the germline ends.

For the CDR3, the DNA is TGTGCCAGATGCGCCAACAGGGCCCTCTCCTACGAGCAGTACTTC. Translation: CARCANRALSYEQYF. The rearrangement joins TRBV3-1 (or the pseudogene TRBV3-2) to TRBJ2-7; D is possibly TRBD1 (6 bases). V was clipped by 9 bases and J by 0 bases, with 18 bases between them. Germline CDR1 reads LGHDT; CDR2 reads YNNKEL (reference sequence). The length of the CDR3 is 15 residues.

This clone was seen a few times. J is TRBJ1-2 and V is TRBV7-6, with D tentatively TRBD1 (6 bases). The CDR3 runs to 19 residues. V lost 1 base, J lost 8 bases, and 29 bases lay in between. The germline V gene has CDR1 SGHVS and CDR2 FNYEAQ. The CDR3 sequence is CASSLDPPTNDRSRKGYTF. The CDR3 coding sequence is TGTGCCAGCAGCTTAGACCCTCCAACGAACGACAGGTCTAGGAAGGGCTACACCTTC.

This rearrangement joins TRBV5-1 to TRBJ2-3; D is perhaps TRBD1 (5 bases). CDR1 is SGHRS, CDR2 YFSETQ, per germline. Trimming pared 6 bases from V and 0 bases from J, leaving 20 bases between. CDR3 length: 17 amino acids. The DNA of the CDR3 is TGCGCCAGCAAGGAAGGGGCCTTGGCTCCTAGCACAGATACGCAGTATTTT. Its translation is CASKEGALAPSTDTQYF.

This chain connects TRBV2 to TRBJ2-4; 16 bases match TRBD2. The CDR3 spans 16 residues. The V segment lost 5 bases and the J segment 7 bases; nucleotides outside the gene matches: 5. The germline V gene has CDR1 SNHLY and CDR2 FYNNEI. This CDR3 is CASSPGTSGRANIQYF. CDR3 nucleotides: TGTGCCAGCAGTCCCGGGACTAGCGGGAGGGCGAACATTCAGTACTTC.